What follows is one T cell receptor (beta chain) and its context. The source of the sample is a study of shared clonotypes between healthy human individuals. The repertoire was sequenced with immunoSEQ multiplex PCR; TCRdb's copy has only in-frame clones and lacks some. The table records around 2.5 million clones, approximately 93% of them present only once. Trimming took 1 base from V and 0 from J, leaving 13 bases between them. This CDR3 is built from 17 residues. The germline V gene has CDR1 SGHDN and CDR2 FVKESK. The chain has TRBV14 and TRBJ1-3; D remains unclear. This receptor was identified in a man aged 18 to 35 in good health. Some clones in this sample may be carry-over from other donors' samples. The sequencing sample was made of naive CD4+ T cells from PBMCs. As to subset: CD45RA+ positively selected. CDR3 loop: CASSQGRNLSSGNTIYF. The CDR3 nucleotides read TGTGCCAGCAGCCAAGGAAGAAACCTGAGCTCTGGAAACACCATATATTTT.